This T cell receptor (beta chain) was documented in a study of OX40 agonist ivuxolimab in advanced cancers. Study details: The patients got ivuxolimab, which is an agonistic anti-OX40 (CD134) antibody. In three patients, partial responses were observed, one with hepatocellular carcinoma and two with cutaneous melanoma. Study-level results: Mean expanded clone counts were higher in CD8+ than CD4+ T cells.

Exclusion of a patient followed from autoimmune disease history or systemic immunosuppression. The data were produced by immunoSEQ multiplex PCR, yet TCRdb's version contains in-frame clones alone and is incomplete. The sample records about 64,000 clones, approximately 90% being singletons. Germline loops: CDR1 LNHDA, CDR2 SQIVND (reference sequence). The CDR3 loop spans 13 amino acids. The J segment lost 2 bases and the V segment lost 4 bases, leaving 2 bases of the junction unmatched. About this clone itself: Its cognate antigen is unknown.

The input for sequencing was CD4+ or CD8+ T cells sorted from blood, taken in a trial of the OX40 agonist ivuxolimab. The chain joins TRBV19 to TRBJ2-7; 7 bases are a match to TRBD1. The TCR comes from an adult with an advanced solid tumor such as melanoma, head and neck, liver or kidney cancer. The CDR3 DNA is TGTGCCAGTAGTAGGGACAGTACCTACGAGCAGTACTTC. The encoded protein is CASSRDSTYEQYF.